The following is a T cell receptor beta chain sequence with its context. Antigen unknown. Trimming pared 6 bases from V and 3 bases from J, leaving 23 bases between. CDR3 length: 17 amino acids. The germline V gene has CDR1 MNHEY and CDR2 SVGEGT. The data are from a study of Ad26.COV2.S vaccination and SARS-CoV-2 variants. Study overall: Vaccine-arm donor from the placebo-controlled COV1001 Ad26.COV2.S trial. The authors gave Ad26.COV2.S intramuscularly, either once or twice 56 days apart.

Treatment described: roughly 20 received Ad26.COV2.S at low or high dose, single or two shots; roughly five received placebo; per-sample allocation not given. Day 63 after the first injection of vaccine or placebo was the sampling time. The study used a vaccine consisting of an Ad26 vector that expressed Wuhan-strain SARS-CoV-2 spike. Study-level points and caveats: Responses of T cells in total may have been underestimated by the TCR breadth and depth analyses.

Generated by immunoSEQ multiplex PCR, the TCRdb table keeps only in-frame clones and is missing some. Here the sample spans nearly 400,000 clones, roughly 90% being singletons. The sequence came from a person aged 18 to 65 who received the Ad26.COV2.S COVID-19 vaccine or a placebo. The V call is TRBV6-2 or TRBV6-3, the J call TRBJ1-2; maybe TRBD1 (6 bases). Sequencing was performed on peripheral blood, taken in a trial of Ad26.COV2.S vaccine versus placebo. The CDR3 DNA reads TGTGCCAGCAGCCACCCCCTTCCGCCGACAGGAGACTATGGCTACACCTTC. This gives the protein CASSHPLPPTGDYGYTF.